This T cell receptor (beta chain) was identified in a study of cytotoxic CD8 clonotypes in ibrutinib-treated CLL. About this clone itself: The same CDR3 is also encoded by other DNA sequences in this sample.

Here immunoSEQ multiplex PCR was the method, and the copy in TCRdb shows in-frame clones only, minus some. The sample has around 310,000 clones, approximately 80% seen once. V lost 4 bases and J 0 bases, leaving 13 bases between the germline ends. The CDR3 contains 15 residues. The germline CDR1 and CDR2 sequences are LGHNA and YNFKEQ. The gene calls are TRBV4-2 and TRBJ2-7; D is possibly TRBD1 (6 bases). The specimen was PBMCs, collected before ibrutinib treatment. The source of this sequence is a human donor with chronic lymphocytic leukemia. The CDR3 nucleotides read TGTGCCAGCAGCCTCTCAGGGGATAGCTCCTACGAGCAGTACTTC. Encoded protein: CASSLSGDSSYEQYF.